This passage covers 20 T cell receptor beta chains from one sample sequenced in a study of identical twins. MiXCR, run by TCRdb on the 5' RACE reads, gives a single entry per CDR3 protein. Of about 920,000 distinct CDR3 sequences listed, roughly an eighth are singletons. These same data were also listed under a study on yellow fever vaccine responses in identical twins.

The sequencing sample was made of PBMCs. The receptors were gathered from a young woman in good health.

This chain links TRBV6-5 with TRBJ2-3; 9 nucleotides match TRBD1. V was clipped by 2 bases and J by 2 bases; unmatched bases: 2. This CDR3 is built from 15 residues. The germline CDR1 and CDR2 sequences are MNHEY and SVGAGI. CDR3 sequence: CASSYDRGVTDTQYF. The CDR3 DNA reads as TGTGCCAGCAGTTACGACAGGGGGGTCACAGATACGCAGTATTTT.

J is TRBJ2-5 and V is TRBV5-1; a possible D gene is TRBD2 (6 bases). From germline, CDR1 is SGHRS and CDR2 YFSETQ. The CDR3 is 16 amino acids. Between the trimmed V and J ends, which lost 3 bases and 5 bases, there was a span of 20 bases. The CDR3 DNA sequence: TGCGCCAGCAGCTACTCCGTTATAGCGGCAGTGGAGACCCAGTACTTC. It codes for CASSYSVIAAVETQYF.

This clonotype showed up just a few times. The genes are TRBV12-3 or TRBV12-4 and TRBJ2-3; D gene unclear. CDR3 length: 14 amino acids. V was shortened by 9 bases and J by 0 bases, with 13 bases between the two germline ends. The CDR3 loop reads CASHGGVSTDTQYF. In DNA, the CDR3 is TGTGCCAGTCACGGCGGAGTAAGCACAGATACGCAGTATTTT.

The chain combines TRBV6-4 with TRBJ2-2; D is undetermined. V was shortened by 6 bases and J by 4 bases, with 6 bases between the two germline ends. CDR3 length equals 12 residues. The germline V gene has CDR1 MRHNA and CDR2 SNTAGT. CDR3 loop: CASRETTGELFF. The CDR3 nucleotides are TGTGCCAGCAGAGAGACCACCGGGGAGCTGTTTTTT.

The CDR3 DNA sequence: TGTGCCAGCAGTCCTATTGAGCAGGGAATCTATGGCTACACCTTC. It encodes CASSPIEQGIYGYTF. The chain combines TRBV6-1 with TRBJ1-2; tentatively, D is TRBD1 (5 bases). The ends were cut back, 5 bases at V and 4 bases at J, with 17 bases in the middle. The CDR3 contains 15 residues. CDR1 and CDR2 (germline): MNHNS, SASEGT.

The J gene is TRBJ2-2, the V gene TRBV3-1; D possibly corresponds to TRBD2 (5 bases). Per the germline V gene, CDR1 is LGHDT and CDR2 is YNNKEL (reference sequence). This CDR3 has 14 residues. Trimming left V 4 bases short and J 5 bases short, with 11 bases between. CDR3 amino acids: CASSRFSVTGELFF. The CDR3 DNA is TGTGCCAGCAGCCGCTTTAGCGTGACCGGGGAGCTGTTTTTT.

This clonotype was recorded at least ten times. The rearrangement links TRBV9 to TRBJ2-7; no definite D call. The CDR3 sequence is 15 residues long. V was clipped by 0 bases and J by 3 bases, with 13 bases between them. Per the germline V gene, CDR1 is SGDLS and CDR2 is YYNGEE. The CDR3 loop reads CASSVESDLGYEQYF. For the CDR3, the DNA is TGTGCCAGCAGCGTAGAGTCAGACCTTGGCTACGAGCAGTACTTC.

This clonotype appeared many times. The V call is TRBV5-1, the J call TRBJ2-3; D call uncertain. Per the germline V gene, CDR1 is SGHRS and CDR2 is YFSETQ. The CDR3 loop spans 16 amino acids. The germline V and J ends were trimmed by 0 bases and 2 bases, with 13 bases remaining between them. Written as DNA, the CDR3 is TGCGCCAGCAGCTTGGAGCCTAACCAGAACACAGATACGCAGTATTTT. Residues: CASSLEPNQNTDTQYF.

This clonotype was recorded many times. The chain uses TRBV10-3 and TRBJ1-1, with a weak D call TRBD1 (6 bases). Germline lookup yields CDR1 ENHRY and CDR2 SYGVKD. This CDR3 comprises 17 residues. V shed 3 bases and J shed 3 bases, with 20 bases lying between them. The CDR3 coding sequence is TGTGCCATCAGTGAATTGCGAGGACAGTCTAGGGACACTGAAGCTTTCTTT. It is translated as CAISELRGQSRDTEAFF.

Written as DNA, the CDR3 is TGTGCCAGCAGCTTATTCGGCAGGGTCACTGAAGCTTTCTTT. Translated: CASSLFGRVTEAFF. The chain couples TRBV7-2 to TRBJ1-1; the D gene is possibly TRBD1 (5 bases). Per the germline V gene, CDR1 is SGHTA and CDR2 is FQGNSA. The CDR3 has 14 residues. Trimming cost V 2 bases and J 4 bases, with 11 bases left between them.

This clonotype was seen a few times. The V call is TRBV7-8, the J call TRBJ2-5, with 8 bases lining up with TRBD2. V dropped 1 base and J dropped 5; count of bases not matched to a gene: 9. The CDR3 length is 16 residues. CDR1 SGHVS and CDR2 FQNEAQ come from the germline V gene. CDR3 in amino acids: CASSLVIAGPGETQYF. CDR3 DNA: TGTGCCAGCAGCTTAGTGATAGCGGGGCCGGGGGAGACCCAGTACTTC.

This clonotype showed up many times. The chain has TRBV4-2 and TRBJ2-3, with 11 bases identical to TRBD2. Germline-derived CDR1 and CDR2 are LGHNA and YNFKEQ. The CDR3 contains 16 residues. J gave up 4 bases and V 0 bases, and 3 bases lay outside the gene matches. The CDR3 loop is CASSQEASGGSDTQYF. CDR3 nucleotide sequence: TGTGCCAGCAGCCAAGAGGCTAGCGGGGGGTCAGATACGCAGTATTTT.

The CDR3 here is CASSLAREQAFF. In nucleotides, the CDR3 is TGTGCCAGCAGCTTGGCCAGGGAACAAGCTTTCTTT. V and J are TRBV5-8 and TRBJ1-1; D perhaps matches TRBD1 (5 bases). Trimming cost V 0 bases and J 9 bases, with 9 bases left between them. From germline, CDR1 is SGHTS and CDR2 YDEGEE. The CDR3 covers 12 residues.

The V and J genes are TRBV5-1 and TRBJ2-1, with TRBD2 matching over 8 bases. The junction had 7 bases not matched to a gene; V was cut back by 0 bases and J by 8 bases. CDR3 length: 15 residues. Germline V lookup: CDR1 SGHRS, CDR2 YFSETQ. CDR3 protein: CASSLVGLAAHEQFF. The CDR3 coding sequence is TGCGCCAGCAGCTTGGTAGGACTAGCAGCCCATGAGCAGTTCTTC. Combining the CDR3 with reference TRBV5-1 and TRBJ2-1 gives the whole variable domain KAGVTQTPRYLIKTRGQQVTLSCSPISGHRSVSWYQQTPGQGLQFLFEYFSETQRNKGNFPGRFSGRQFSNSRSEMNVSTLELGDSALYLCASSLVGLAAHEQFFGPGTRLTVL.

The chain links TRBV27 to TRBJ2-1, with TRBD1 as a possible D gene (7 bases). Germline V gene data show CDR1 as MNHEY and CDR2 as SMNVEV (reference sequence). The length of the CDR3 is 16 residues. Between the trimmed V and J ends, which lost 5 bases and 0 bases, there was a span of 14 bases. Here the CDR3 DNA reads TGTGCCAGCAGTCTGAGACAGGGAGGCTCCTACAATGAGCAGTTCTTC. It translates to CASSLRQGGSYNEQFF.

This clonotype has only a few counts. The J gene is TRBJ2-3, the V gene TRBV28; 9 bases line up with TRBD1. V dropped 1 base and J dropped 4; count of bases not matched to a gene: 3. Germline V gene data show CDR1 as MDHEN and CDR2 as SYDVKM. The CDR3 length is 15 residues. This CDR3 reads CASSLYRGLPDTQYF. CDR3 DNA: TGTGCCAGCAGTTTATACAGGGGGCTCCCAGATACGCAGTATTTT.

This clonotype has a handful of counts. The V and J genes are TRBV5-1 and TRBJ2-1; D gene uncertain. The CDR3 has 15 residues. Deletions cut 0 bases from V and 8 bases from J, with 15 bases between. Germline assignment: CDR1 SGHRS and CDR2 YFSETQ. CDR3 sequence (DNA): TGCGCCAGCAGCTTGGCCAACCGGGCGTTCGATGAGCAGTTCTTC. This translates into CASSLANRAFDEQFF.

The chain has TRBV21-1 and TRBJ1-5; the D call of TRBD1 is as the table states it, not checked on the DNA. TRBV21-1 is a pseudogene locus. This CDR3 is built from 15 residues. CDR3 DNA: TGTGCCAGCAGCAAAGTGACAGCGTACAATCAGCCCCAGCATTTT. Protein: CASSKVTAYNQPQHF.

The V call is TRBV6-5, the J call TRBJ2-1; 9 nucleotides line up with TRBD2. The CDR3 is 15 amino acids. V shed 2 bases and J 8 bases; nucleotides not matched to a gene: 7. Germline V gene sequence: CDR1 MNHEY, CDR2 SVGAGI. The CDR3 DNA follows: TGTGCCAGCAGTTACCGGGCGGGAGGGGGGCATGAGCAGTTCTTC. Its protein product is CASSYRAGGGHEQFF.

This clonotype was detected a few times. The rearrangement uses TRBV7-9 and TRBJ2-1; 12 bases line up with TRBD1. Germline-derived CDR1 and CDR2 are SEHNR and FQNEAQ (reference sequence). V was pared by 5 bases and J by 6 bases, with 8 bases of the junction left unmatched. The CDR3 is 16 residues long. The DNA for the CDR3 is TGTGCCAGCAGCCGGCTTGGGACAGGGGGCCTCAATGAGCAGTTCTTC. Amino acid sequence: CASSRLGTGGLNEQFF.